Given below is one TCR beta chain in context. The antigen remains unidentified. Germline lookup yields CDR1 SEHNR and CDR2 FQNEAQ (reference sequence). Trimming stripped 3 bases from V and 2 bases from J, with 5 bases between. The CDR3 extends over 12 amino acids. The PCR was carried out with 60 Vbeta primers and 13 Jbeta primers. The assay was immunoSEQ multiplex PCR, and TCRdb's table has in-frame clones only and misses some. The repertoire has about 300,000 clones, roughly 88% of them found once; the top ten carry 4%. The record originates from a study of cytomegalovirus exposure and HLA in healthy donors. Study-wide findings and caveats: Some TCR beta chains (roughly 160 of them) were listed as cytomegalovirus-associated.

The source material was PBMCs. The chain uses TRBV7-9 and TRBJ2-7, with D possibly matching TRBD2 (5 bases). The source is a middle-aged man in good health and CMV-seropositive. CDR3 DNA: TGTGCCAGCAGCTTCGGGACCTACGAGCAGTACTTC. This encodes CASSFGTYEQYF.